A single sample is the source of the 10 T cell receptor beta chains below, sequenced in a study of response to subunit inactivated influenza vaccine. TCRdb reprocessed the RT-PCR reads with MiXCR, giving one entry per CDR3 protein. The data show about 540,000 distinct CDR3 sequences, with approximately 24% seen just once and 2.5% to 3% held by the top ten. This same sample was also part of a study on T cells expressing NK-cell markers. That work contributes: cDNA encoding TCR beta was synthesized via 5'RACE template switching incorporating UMIs.

The material sequenced was CD4+ T cells sorted from PBMCs, taken about 13 days after vaccination. These receptors originate from a man aged 50 to 60 who received an inactivated influenza vaccine.

The V gene is TRBV24-1, the J gene TRBJ2-3; D could derive from TRBD1 or TRBD2 (5 bases each). V shed 3 bases and J shed 9 bases, with 21 bases lying between them. The CDR3 contains 16 residues. Germline loops: CDR1 KGHDR, CDR2 SFDVKD. For the CDR3, the DNA is TGTGCCACCAGTGATAGGGACCGACTCTCCAGGGTGACGCAGTATTTT. It encodes CATSDRDRLSRVTQYF.

This rearrangement joins TRBV13 to TRBJ2-3; 7 nucleotides align to TRBD1. Trimming removed 7 bases from V and 4 bases from J; junction bases left unmatched: 8. Germline V CDR1 and CDR2: PRHDT, FYEKMQ (reference sequence). This CDR3 contains 14 residues. The CDR3 is CASTRTGDADTQYF. The CDR3 DNA reads TGTGCCAGCACCAGAACAGGGGACGCAGATACGCAGTATTTT.

V gene TRBV2 combines with J gene TRBJ2-2; 9 nucleotides match TRBD2. This CDR3 has 15 amino acids. The V segment lost 6 bases and the J segment 6 bases; nucleotides outside the gene matches: 8. Germline assignment: CDR1 SNHLY and CDR2 FYNNEI. The CDR3 sequence is CASRFGLASSGELFF. The CDR3 nucleotides read TGTGCCAGCAGATTCGGACTAGCGTCATCCGGGGAGCTGTTTTTT.

V is TRBV19 and J is TRBJ2-1; D tentatively reads TRBD1 or TRBD2 (5 bases each). Deletions cut 7 bases from V and 2 bases from J, with 18 bases between. Germline V gene sequence: CDR1 LNHDA, CDR2 SQIVND (reference sequence). The CDR3 extends over 16 amino acids. The CDR3 DNA is TGTGCCAGTACCCCCTCTGGGACGAGGGCCTACAATGAGCAGTTCTTC. Encoded protein: CASTPSGTRAYNEQFF.

The chain combines TRBV20-1 with TRBJ1-2; D gene unclear. The CDR3 has 14 residues. Trimming left V 0 bases short and J 4 bases short, with 12 bases between. Germline V gene lookup returns CDR1 DFQATT and CDR2 SNEGSKA (reference sequence). CDR3 sequence: CSARDPAGRYGYTF. The CDR3, as DNA: TGCAGTGCTAGAGATCCCGCCGGACGCTATGGCTACACCTTC.

This clonotype showed up many times. V is TRBV25-1 and J is TRBJ2-7; D remains ambiguous. The germline CDR1 and CDR2 sequences are MGHDK and SYGVNS. V lost 7 bases and J 4 bases, leaving 14 bases between the germline ends. There are 13 residues in the CDR3. The CDR3 sequence is CASIPGLGYEQYF. In nucleotides, the CDR3 is TGTGCCAGCATACCAGGCCTTGGTTACGAGCAGTACTTC.

The J gene is TRBJ2-3, the V gene TRBV15, with 10 positions matching TRBD2. The CDR3 contains 17 residues. Per germline, CDR1 LNHNV and CDR2 YYDKDF (reference sequence). The trim removed 0 bases at V and 2 bases at J, leaving 5 bases unmatched. The CDR3 nucleotides are TGTGCCACCAGCAGAGAGTCACTAGCGGGAAACACAGATACGCAGTATTTT. Translated: CATSRESLAGNTDTQYF.

V usage is TRBV28 and J usage is TRBJ2-1; tentatively, D is TRBD1 or TRBD2 (5 bases each). Germline loops: CDR1 MDHEN, CDR2 SYDVKM. Deletions cut 6 bases from V and 1 base from J, with 19 bases between. This CDR3 has 17 residues. The CDR3 sequence: CASSPTPRGRSYNEQFF. The CDR3 DNA reads as TGTGCCAGCAGCCCAACACCCCGGGGCCGATCCTACAATGAGCAGTTCTTC.

The chain employs TRBV10-3 and TRBJ1-4, with D perhaps TRBD1 (5 bases). The germline gives CDR1 ENHRY, CDR2 SYGVKD. The ends were cut back, 5 bases at V and 5 bases at J, with 15 bases in the middle. The CDR3 is 15 amino acids. The CDR3 spells CAISSSGLQNEKLFF. CDR3 in DNA: TGTGCCATCAGTTCGTCGGGACTCCAAAATGAAAAACTGTTTTTT.

CDR3 DNA sequence: TGCGCCGGAAGGGACACCGATACCGGGGAGCTGTTTTTT. Its protein product is CAGRDTDTGELFF. This rearrangement joins TRBV5-1 to TRBJ2-2; TRBD1 might be the D (6 bases). The germline V gene encodes CDR1 SGHRS and CDR2 YFSETQ. The V gene lost 10 bases and the J gene lost 5 bases, with 15 bases spanning the gap. The CDR3 length is 13 residues.